This TCR beta chain emerged from a study of T-cell reconstitution after alpha-beta-depleted transplantation in children (dated by TCRdb to about 2016). In terms of the full investigation: Using TCR repertoire profiling, the study followed T-cell immune reconstitution in a quantitative way in children after TCRalphabeta/CD19-depleted allogeneic hematopoietic cell transplantation.

The CDR3 sequence holds 16 residues, the cysteine and phenylalanine included. Only CDR3 DNA is held: 48 bases, read in frame from base 1. V loses 3 bases at its end and J loses 7 bases; junction bases beyond the gene matches: 6. In the germline V gene (reference sequence), CDR1 corresponds to DFQATT and CDR2 to SNEGSKA. Library prep was done by PCR. The instrument was an Illumina HiSeq 2500. TCR library preparation used molecular barcoding, with unique molecular identifiers applied to normalize quantification of the TCRbeta repertoire. TCRdb handled the public reads itself, with Q25 trimming in fastp and clone calling in MiXCR, and kept productive beta chains. All rows with the same CDR3 protein become a single entry with the most common DNA and genes. The sample table records 640,000 or so distinct CDR3 sequences; 16% of these occur just once. Clones ranked in the top ten supply approximately 1% of the sample.

This clonotype was counted ten times or more. Its antigen has not been determined. Base qualities were left out, and no much larger clone turns up one base away. The sequencing here drew on PBMCs from the stem cell graft donor, taken from the stem cell graft. The sequence is built from TRBV20-1 and TRBJ2-1; 16 bases in the middle match TRBD2. The receptor was isolated from a human donor who donated a stem cell graft to a child with acute myeloid leukemia. The CDR3 protein: CSASSPGLAGGNEQFF. The DNA sequence is as follows: TGCAGTGCTAGTTCTCCGGGACTAGCGGGGGGGAATGAGCAGTTCTTC.